These 16 T cell receptor beta chains share one sample of origin, sequenced in a study of shared clonotypes between healthy human individuals. This table comes from immunoSEQ multiplex PCR, and its TCRdb copy is limited to in-frame clones, with some not included. This table has about 2 million clones, about 95% appearing once. Sample: naive CD4+ T cells sorted from blood. As to subset: CD45RA+ positively selected. The source of these receptors is a man younger than 30 in good health.

The chain uses TRBV28 and TRBJ2-3, with D tentatively TRBD1 or TRBD2 (6 bases each). V lost 6 bases to trimming and J lost 3 bases, with 25 bases between them. This CDR3 spans 18 amino acids. Per the germline V gene, CDR1 is MDHEN and CDR2 is SYDVKM. The CDR3 region has the DNA TGTGCCAGCAGCCCAATAGGGGGGCGGGCTACGGGGACAGATACGCAGTATTTT. Translation gives CASSPIGGRATGTDTQYF.

The genes are TRBV7-9 and TRBJ2-5, with a tentative D call TRBD2 (6 bases). The germline V and J ends were trimmed by 5 bases and 4 bases, with 14 bases remaining between them. This CDR3 has 14 amino acids. CDR1 and CDR2 (germline): SEHNR, FQNEAQ (reference sequence). The CDR3, as DNA: TGTGCCAGCAGCCCCGGGAGTGGGGTAGAGACCCAGTACTTC. It codes for CASSPGSGVETQYF.

V is TRBV5-1 and J is TRBJ2-3; 9 positions match TRBD2. Trimming at V came to 4 bases and at J to 4 bases, leaving 10 bases not matched to a gene. Germline V gene data show CDR1 as SGHRS and CDR2 as YFSETQ. The CDR3 sequence is 16 residues long. CDR3 bases: TGCGCCAGCAGCCCCAATAGCGGGGGCGTTGCAGATACGCAGTATTTT. This translates into CASSPNSGGVADTQYF.

In nucleotides, the CDR3 is TGCGCCAGCAGCAACGGTCAAAAAGCTTTCTTT. Translating it yields CASSNGQKAFF. The chain combines TRBV5-1 with TRBJ1-1; unclear D gene. Trimming shortened V by 4 bases and J by 9 bases, and 10 bases separated the two germline ends. CDR3 length: 11 amino acids. The germline gives CDR1 SGHRS, CDR2 YFSETQ.

This clone has just one count. The chain uses TRBV9 and TRBJ2-2; TRBD2 matches 9 bases. Germline assignment: CDR1 SGDLS and CDR2 YYNGEE. CDR3 length: 18 amino acids. After removal of 0 bases from V and 2 bases from J, the junction contained 8 bases not matched to a gene. DNA for the CDR3: TGTGCCAGCAGCGTAGGACTAGCGGAATTTCAAAACACCGGGGAGCTGTTTTTT. Its protein is CASSVGLAEFQNTGELFF.

V usage is TRBV10-3 and J usage is TRBJ2-5, with TRBD1 matching 11 bases. Germline V gene lookup returns CDR1 ENHRY and CDR2 SYGVKD. The CDR3 spans 15 residues. V shed 6 bases, J shed 2 bases, and the junction held 5 bases outside the gene matches. The CDR3 sequence is CAIRGDRGIQETQYF. In DNA form, the CDR3 reads TGTGCCATCAGGGGGGACAGGGGGATTCAAGAGACCCAGTACTTC.

The gene calls are TRBV7-9 and TRBJ2-7; D may match TRBD1 or TRBD2 (5 bases each). V was clipped by 5 bases and J by 5 bases, with 16 bases between them. The germline gives CDR1 SEHNR, CDR2 FQNEAQ (reference sequence). The CDR3 covers 14 residues. As DNA, the CDR3 is TGTGCCAGCAGCCCCCGAGGGGTTGGGAACGAGCAGTACTTC. Amino acids: CASSPRGVGNEQYF.

The V gene is TRBV2, the J gene TRBJ2-1; D is ambiguous. Germline CDR1 SNHLY, CDR2 FYNNEI. With 8 bases removed from V and 0 bases from J, the gap between germline ends came to 11 bases. The CDR3 consists of 14 residues. CDR3 sequence reads: CASGRFRSYNEQFF. The CDR3 DNA reads as TGTGCCAGCGGCCGTTTCCGCTCCTACAATGAGCAGTTCTTC. Variable domain in full (rest from reference TRBV2 and TRBJ2-1): EPEVTQTPSHQVTQMGQEVILRCVPISNHLYFYWYRQILGQKVEFLVSFYNNEISEKSEIFDDQFSVERPDGSNFTLKIRSTKLEDSAMYFCASGRFRSYNEQFFGPGTRLTVL.

The chain joins TRBV2 to TRBJ2-2; the D gene is possibly TRBD2 (6 bases). Trimming left V 6 bases short and J 5 bases short, with 19 bases between. Germline V CDR1 and CDR2: SNHLY, FYNNEI. This CDR3 comprises 16 residues. CDR3 nucleotide sequence: TGTGCCAGCAGGGACGGACGGGACGGGGGAACCGGGGAGCTGTTTTTT. The encoded protein is CASRDGRDGGTGELFF.

Turning to this clone: Germline and junction disagree at one end, which may indicate a read error. The chain recombines TRBV7-7 with TRBJ2-3; D may be TRBD1 (5 bases). Per the germline V gene, CDR1 is SSHAT and CDR2 is FNYEAQ (reference sequence). The CDR3 extends over 14 amino acids. Written as DNA, the CDR3 is TGTGCTAGCAGCCTGTCTGGGGCCCCAGATACGCAGTATTTT. This sequence encodes CASSLSGAPDTQYF.

This clone was recorded only once. The chain employs TRBV5-1 and TRBJ2-3; 8 bases are shared with TRBD2. CDR3 length equals 16 residues. Germline V gives CDR1 SGHRS, CDR2 YFSETQ. J was trimmed by 3 bases and V by 4 bases; bases with no gene match: 10. The CDR3 coding sequence is TGCGCCAGCAGCGCCAGAAGTAGCGGGGTTACAGATACGCAGTATTTT. Its protein product is CASSARSSGVTDTQYF.

The chain combines TRBV25-1 with TRBJ2-5, with D uncertain. Trimming left V 4 bases short and J 0 bases short, with 6 bases between. This CDR3 comprises 13 residues. Germline CDR1 is MGHDK and CDR2 is SYGVNS. The CDR3 spells CASSGLNQETQYF. CDR3 nucleotides: TGTGCCAGCAGTGGACTGAACCAAGAGACCCAGTACTTC.

The chain uses TRBV6-6 and TRBJ1-6, with TRBD1 identical over 7 bases. Germline trimming cut 8 bases from V and 10 bases from J; bases unmatched to any gene: 5. Germline CDR1 MNHNY, CDR2 SVGAGI (reference sequence). The CDR3 has 12 amino acids. This CDR3 is CASLTGSSPLHF. CDR3 sequence (DNA): TGTGCCAGCCTGACAGGGAGCTCACCCCTCCACTTT.

The chain carries TRBV7-9 and TRBJ2-6; 7 bases map to TRBD1. The CDR3 loop spans 17 amino acids. CDR1 SEHNR and CDR2 FQNEAQ come from the germline V gene (reference sequence). V was pared by 4 bases and J by 0 bases, with 6 bases of the junction left unmatched. CDR3 loop: CASSSTGVFSGANVLTF. CDR3 DNA: TGTGCCAGCAGCTCAACAGGGGTCTTCTCTGGGGCCAACGTCCTGACTTTC. Supplemented by reference TRBV7-9 and TRBJ2-6, the full variable domain reads DTGVSQNPRHKITKRGQNVTFRCDPISEHNRLYWYRQTLGQGPEFLTYFQNEAQLEKSRLLSDRFSAERPKGSFSTLEIQRTEQGDSAMYLCASSSTGVFSGANVLTFGAGSRLTVL.

This clone is a singleton in its sample. CDR3 region: CASKRLPNYGYTF. CDR3 DNA sequence: TGTGCCAGCAAGCGGCTACCTAACTATGGCTACACCTTC. The chain carries TRBV2 and TRBJ1-2; D ambiguous. CDR1 and CDR2 from the germline V gene are SNHLY and FYNNEI. The CDR3 contains 13 residues. Trimming removed 7 bases at V and 0 bases at J, with 9 bases between.

This clone has just a few counts. Here the CDR3 DNA reads TGTGCCAGCAGTTTCCGATCAGGGCCATTATCACCCCTCCACTTT. Encoded protein: CASSFRSGPLSPLHF. The rearrangement links TRBV28 to TRBJ1-6; maybe TRBD1 (5 bases). Germline CDR1 reads MDHEN; CDR2 reads SYDVKM. This CDR3 has 15 amino acids. Trimming removed 3 bases at V and 10 bases at J, with 16 bases between.